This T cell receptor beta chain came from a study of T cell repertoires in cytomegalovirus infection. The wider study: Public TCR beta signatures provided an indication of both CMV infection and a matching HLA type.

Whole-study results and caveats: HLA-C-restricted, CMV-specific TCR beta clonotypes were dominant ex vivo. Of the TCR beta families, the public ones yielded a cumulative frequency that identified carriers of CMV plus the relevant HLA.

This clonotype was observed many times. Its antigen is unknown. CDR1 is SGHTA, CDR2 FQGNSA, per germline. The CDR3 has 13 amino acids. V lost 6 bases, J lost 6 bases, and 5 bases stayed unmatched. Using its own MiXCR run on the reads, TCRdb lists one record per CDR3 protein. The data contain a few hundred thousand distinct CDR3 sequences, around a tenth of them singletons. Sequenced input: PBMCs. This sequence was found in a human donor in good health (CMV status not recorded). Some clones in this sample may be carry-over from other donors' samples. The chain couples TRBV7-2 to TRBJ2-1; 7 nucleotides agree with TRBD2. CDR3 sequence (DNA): TGTGCCAGCAGGCTCCCGGGGGGCAATGAGCAGTTCTTC. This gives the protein CASRLPGGNEQFF.